These T cell receptor beta chains were read from a single sample in a study of blood T cells in healthy people across ages. MiXCR, applied by TCRdb to the 5' RACE reads, yields one record per CDR3 protein. The sample consists of hundreds of thousands of distinct CDR3 sequences, around 25% of them appearing once. These data are also associated with another study on T cells of mothers and their children.

The material sequenced was blood. These receptors came from a boy between 5 and 17 years old in good health. Each CDR3 is given with its conserved first and last residue.

v_call	j_call	cdr3_aa
TRBV3-1	TRBJ2-3	CASSLWAQGSDTQYF
TRBV7-9	TRBJ2-5	CASSHHWDRMGVETQYF
TRBV6-5	TRBJ2-5	CASSYVDRGRETQYF
TRBV20-1	TRBJ1-5	CSAQGQGGTNQPQHF
TRBV7-2	TRBJ2-4	CASSFKDSPNIQYF
TRBV27	-	CASSLTGEHEQYF
TRBV10-3	TRBJ2-7	CAISDSGTGASLSSYEQYF
TRBV6-5	TRBJ2-3	CASSYSEPTRDTQYF
TRBV5-1	-	CASSIGNHNEQFF
TRBV6-5	-	CASSYGLAEDYRDEQFF
TRBV2	TRBJ2-1	CASSGGGNEQFF